This T cell receptor (beta chain) was retrieved from a study of cytomegalovirus exposure and HLA in healthy donors. Study-level results: Productive rates of about 87% or about 30% were seen for most TCR beta V segments in an earlier analysis. Common viral pathogens seemed, in a later analysis, to connect with several of the most significant clusters.

60 Vbeta and 13 Jbeta primers were used in PCR. This table comes from immunoSEQ multiplex PCR, and its TCRdb copy is limited to in-frame clones, with some not included. The sample holds tens of thousands of clones, about 75% seen once. Worth noting for this clone: Its cognate antigen is unknown.

Germline lookup yields CDR1 MNHNS and CDR2 SASEGT. Trimming took 8 bases from V and 10 from J; bases not matched to a gene: 8. This CDR3 is built from 13 residues. Sequencing was performed on PBMCs. The chain links TRBV6-1 to TRBJ1-4, with 9 positions matching TRBD1. The clonotype comes from a man in his thirties or forties in good health and CMV-seropositive. The CDR3 loop is CASAGTGWVKLFF. CDR3 nucleotides: TGTGCCAGCGCTGGGACAGGGTGGGTAAAACTGTTTTTT.